A selection of T cell receptor beta chains follows, all from one sample in a study of shared clonotypes between healthy human individuals. This table comes from immunoSEQ multiplex PCR, and its TCRdb copy is limited to in-frame clones, with some not included. Of about 680,000 clones listed, 73% were seen once; the top ten hold more than 1.5%. The source material was memory CD4+ T cells sorted from blood. The receptors were sampled from a woman aged 25 to 39 in good health. The conserved cysteine and the conserved F or W are not part of the CDR3 here. The order of the fields is J gene, V gene, CDR3 length, CDR3 protein.

J: TRBJ2-2; V: TRBV19; length: 13; CDR3: ASTRVGGATGELF
J: TRBJ1-1; V: TRBV2; length: 13; CDR3: ASRPLTGENTEAF
J: TRBJ2-3; V: TRBV10-3; length: 11; CDR3: AISVASGATQY
J: TRBJ2-3; V: TRBV7-3; length: 14; CDR3: ASSLNPGGRIDTQY
J: TRBJ2-2; V: TRBV29-1; length: 17; CDR3: SVEFSASGRPTNTGELF
J: TRBJ2-1; V: TRBV5-1; length: 13; CDR3: ASSPDSSSYNEQF
J: TRBJ2-4; V: TRBV10-3; length: 15; CDR3: AISDSGNRMAKNIQY
J: TRBJ1-2; V: TRBV6-5; length: 8; CDR3: ASERNGYT
J: TRBJ1-1; V: TRBV11-2; length: 13; CDR3: ASSLVTGGNTEAF
J: TRBJ1-5; V: TRBV6-1; length: 9; CDR3: ASKKGGAEH
J: TRBJ2-1; V: TRBV25-1; length: 11; CDR3: ASRRSSEGEQF
J: TRBJ1-1; V: TRBV28; length: 11; CDR3: ATRPGFFGEAF
J: TRBJ1-2; V: TRBV18; length: 11; CDR3: ASSPTGNYGYT
J: TRBJ1-2; V: TRBV28; length: 13; CDR3: ASIRGRGTSYGYT
J: TRBJ2-1; V: TRBV28; length: 10; CDR3: ASRPPGHEQF
J: TRBJ1-2; V: TRBV29-1; length: 10; CDR3: SVQTGALGYT